The T cell receptor (beta chain) described here comes from a study of blood T cell repertoires in COVID-19 (dated by TCRdb to about 2020). The study in broad terms: Samples covering the acute and convalescent phases of COVID-19 were provided by collaborators in the United States, Italy and Spain. The prospective study material was composed of cDNA or gDNA derived from T cells, B-cell-depleted T cells, or PBMCs. The dataset comprised deeply sampled blood TCRbeta repertoires from subjects exposed to, actively infected with, or recovered from COVID-19. The repertoires were released in a freely available public database intended as a resource for research on the immune response to SARS-CoV-2. The samples were drawn from the first 160 participants of the ongoing ImmuneRACE study and from 950 to 1,500 subjects provided by 6 global collaborators. A de-identified subject ID, COVID-19 status, age in years and sex were almost always included in the sample metadata. Where available, HLA class I and class II types were obtained from metadata supplied by the sample provider rather than from assay-based typing.

What the authors observed across the whole study: The quantity of clinical and demographic metadata differed by source and by participant and was supplied without curation.

TCRbeta CDR3 regions were amplified from genomic DNA by means of the immunoSEQ Assay, a bias-controlled multiplex PCR. As for the original processing: The number of nucleated cells in each sample was estimated by amplification of reference gene primers within the assay. Sequence reads were collapsed and filtered to measure the absolute abundance of every unique TCRbeta CDR3 rearrangement. For each sample, productive Simpson clonality was calculated as the square root of Simpson's diversity index over productive rearrangements. TCRdb limited this immuneACCESS table to in-frame rearrangements with V and J called. A share of clones is missing; checked studies link under half to unresolved V genes, and the rest is unexplained. The V and J calls and the clone size are those of that table, but D and trimming were determined from the DNA. The sample records some 290,000 clones, approximately 89% of which are singletons. Of the sample, approximately 12% is held by the ten largest clones.

One collaborating source in Seattle enrolled patients while the patients were actively infected and followed the patients over time throughout the course of disease. Whole blood was collected in K2EDTA tubes by collaborating institutions according to the institutions' own protocols. For TCRbeta analysis, collaborators shipped samples in one of three forms: frozen whole blood, isolated PBMCs, or DNA extracted from either of those sample types. As regards this clone: Its antigen remains undetermined. Per-base qualities were not stored, and no clone one base away is much larger.

The germline V gene gives CDR1 as MNHNS and CDR2 as SASEGT. The junction shows trimming of 2 bases on V and 8 bases on J, plus 7 bases between the germline ends. From the cysteine up to the phenylalanine, the CDR3 has a length of 12 residues. Of the read, only the CDR3 DNA is kept; its 36 bases are in frame from base 1. The rearrangement combines TRBV6-1 with TRBJ2-1; the D gene is perhaps TRBD1, from 6 matching bases. The sequence derives from a woman aged 25 to 45 with COVID-19, enrolled during active disease. The source material was peripheral blood. The CDR3 corresponds to CASSEQGYEQFF. The nucleotides are TGTGCCAGCAGTGAACAGGGGTATGAGCAGTTCTTC.